Each of the 15 T cell receptor beta chains below was sequenced from the same sample in a study of cytomegalovirus exposure and HLA in healthy donors. PCR involved 60 Vbeta and 13 Jbeta primers. Sequencing used immunoSEQ multiplex PCR; TCRdb keeps in-frame clones, though not all of them. Of tens of thousands of clones in the sample, roughly 60% were seen once. The sequencing sample was made of PBMCs. The source of these receptors is a boy aged 5-17 years in good health and CMV-seropositive.

The CDR3 is CSVEDYRNEKLFF. The CDR3 DNA reads as TGCAGCGTTGAGGATTACAGGAATGAAAAACTGTTTTTT. The chain is built from TRBV29-1 and TRBJ1-4; D may be TRBD1 (5 bases). CDR1 and CDR2 from the germline V gene are SQVTM and ANQGSEA. The germline V and J ends were trimmed by 3 bases and 5 bases, with 10 bases remaining between them. The CDR3 is 13 residues long.

V usage is TRBV5-6 and J usage is TRBJ2-2; D perhaps matches TRBD2 (6 bases). CDR1 and CDR2 from the germline V gene are SGHDT and YYEEEE. The CDR3 contains 14 residues. V lost 0 bases to trimming and J lost 7 bases, with 10 bases between them. For the CDR3, the DNA is TGTGCCAGCAGCTTGGTGGGGAGGAGCGGGGAGCTGTTTTTT. Translation gives CASSLVGRSGELFF.

The rearrangement joins TRBV9 to TRBJ2-7; 14 bases fit TRBD2. Germline CDR1 is SGDLS and CDR2 is YYNGEE. CDR3 length: 16 amino acids. V was pared by 4 bases and J by 4 bases, with 7 bases of the junction left unmatched. This CDR3 reads CASSTGLAGGRYEQYF. In DNA, the CDR3 is TGTGCCAGCAGCACCGGACTAGCGGGAGGTCGGTACGAGCAGTACTTC.

This clone came up a few times. V gene TRBV19 combines with J gene TRBJ1-5; 9 bases are shared with TRBD1. This CDR3 contains 16 residues. Per germline, CDR1 LNHDA and CDR2 SQIVND (reference sequence). Trimming removed 10 bases from V and 6 bases from J; junction bases left unmatched: 16. Here the CDR3 DNA reads TGTGCCACCTGGGGCCATACAGGGGGCGCAGCTCAGCCCCAGCATTTT. Translation: CATWGHTGGAAQPQHF.

This CDR3 reads CASSLGLSSYNEQFF. For the CDR3, the DNA is TGTGCCAGCAGCCTGGGACTTAGCTCCTACAATGAGCAGTTCTTC. The V gene is TRBV7-2, the J gene TRBJ2-1, with D possibly matching TRBD2 (6 bases). With 5 bases removed from V and 0 bases from J, the gap between germline ends came to 11 bases. Germline V lookup: CDR1 SGHTA, CDR2 FQGNSA. The CDR3 extends over 15 amino acids.

The chain employs TRBV30 and TRBJ1-2; TRBD1 might be the D (5 bases). The V end lost 2 bases, the J end lost 6 bases, and 7 bases lay between the germline ends. The V gene's germline CDR1 is GTSNPN and CDR2 SVGIG (reference sequence). CDR3 length: 11 residues. CDR3 in DNA: TGTGCCTGGAGTCAGGGTCATGGCTACACCTTC. This sequence encodes CAWSQGHGYTF.

This clone appeared once. The chain recombines TRBV18 with TRBJ2-5, with 8 bases that match TRBD2. The CDR3 consists of 16 residues. Per germline, CDR1 KGHSH and CDR2 LQKENI. J was trimmed by 5 bases and V by 6 bases; bases with no gene match: 14. CDR3 bases: TGTGCCAGCTCCCGCGGACTAGCCGGCCATATTGAGACCCAGTACTTC. Its protein product is CASSRGLAGHIETQYF.

The chain carries TRBV5-1 and TRBJ1-1; D is possibly TRBD1 (6 bases). CDR1 and CDR2 from the germline V gene are SGHRS and YFSETQ. The CDR3 sequence is 12 residues long. Trimming took 4 bases from V and 3 from J, leaving 7 bases between them. CDR3 sequence (DNA): TGCGCCAGCAGCCGGACAGACACTGAAGCTTTCTTT. It yields the protein CASSRTDTEAFF.

The chain couples TRBV7-7 to TRBJ2-2; 7 positions agree with TRBD1. J was trimmed by 6 bases and V by 2 bases; bases with no gene match: 6. The CDR3 contains 15 residues. The germline V gene has CDR1 SSHAT and CDR2 FNYEAQ (reference sequence). Written as DNA, the CDR3 is TGTGCCAGCAGCTTAACAGGGGACGGGGCCGGGGAGCTGTTTTTT. Protein product: CASSLTGDGAGELFF.

CDR3 protein: CASTLTGTRSYNEQFF. CDR3 DNA: TGTGCCAGCACCCTGACCGGGACAAGGTCCTACAATGAGCAGTTCTTC. This rearrangement joins TRBV2 to TRBJ2-1; the D gene is possibly TRBD1 (6 bases). Trimming left V 7 bases short and J 1 base short, with 17 bases between. Germline lookup yields CDR1 SNHLY and CDR2 FYNNEI. The CDR3 consists of 16 residues.

This clone was detected a few times. This chain connects TRBV4-3 to TRBJ2-7, with D maybe TRBD2 (5 bases). V lost 1 base to trimming and J lost 3 bases, with 19 bases between them. The CDR3 has 17 residues. The V gene's germline CDR1 is LGHNA and CDR2 YSLEER. CDR3 in amino acids: CASSQVGSSGPLYEQYF. DNA of the CDR3: TGCGCCAGCAGCCAAGTCGGGTCCAGCGGACCTCTCTACGAGCAGTACTTC.

This clone was recorded a few times. The rearrangement uses TRBV21-1 and TRBJ2-7; whether TRBD1, the table's D call, matches the DNA was not checked. TRBV21-1 is a recognized pseudogene. This CDR3 has 15 residues. The CDR3 spells CASSHGTGGIYEQYF. CDR3 sequence (DNA): TGTGCCAGCAGCCACGGGACAGGGGGTATCTACGAGCAGTACTTC.

The CDR3 nucleotides are TGCGCCAGCAGCTCCGCTTCAACGCGGAGCGAGCAGTACTTC. It yields the protein CASSSASTRSEQYF. V is TRBV5-1 and J is TRBJ2-7; D is unclear. Germline CDR1 and CDR2: SGHRS and YFSETQ. This CDR3 region has 14 residues. V dropped 3 bases and J dropped 6 bases, with 16 bases sitting between them.

The genes are TRBV7-9 and TRBJ2-4, with a tentative D call TRBD2 (6 bases). The CDR3 spans 13 residues. Per the germline V gene, CDR1 is SEHNR and CDR2 is FQNEAQ (reference sequence). Deletions cut 3 bases from V and 6 bases from J, with 9 bases between. The CDR3 coding sequence is TGTGCCAGCAGCTTTGGTAGCGGAAACATTCAGTACTTC. Its protein is CASSFGSGNIQYF.

In its sample, this clone was seen a few times. The chain links TRBV7-3 to TRBJ2-6; D unresolved. The CDR3 runs to 13 residues. V was trimmed by 4 bases and J by 3 bases, leaving 4 bases between them. Germline V CDR1 and CDR2: SGHTA, FQGTGA. The CDR3 here is CASSYSGANVLTF. CDR3 DNA sequence: TGTGCCAGCAGCTACAGTGGGGCCAACGTCCTGACTTTC.